This passage covers 31 T cell receptor beta chains from one sample sequenced in a study of OX40 agonist ivuxolimab in advanced cancers. TCRdb keeps only in-frame clones here, not all; method: immunoSEQ multiplex PCR. This table holds roughly 60,000 clones, about 89% found once. Sample: CD4+ or CD8+ T cells sorted from blood, taken in a trial of the OX40 agonist ivuxolimab. The source of these receptors is an adult with an advanced solid tumor such as melanoma, head and neck, liver or kidney cancer.

The chain combines TRBV10-3 with TRBJ2-1, with 9 bases identical to TRBD1. The CDR3 length is 14 residues. Germline assignment: CDR1 ENHRY and CDR2 SYGVKD. The V gene end was trimmed by 4 bases and the J gene end by 7 bases; junction bases not matched to a gene: 5. CDR3 sequence reads: CAISVMTGGNEQFF. As DNA, the CDR3 is TGTGCCATCAGTGTGATGACAGGGGGGAATGAGCAGTTCTTC.

The genes are TRBV14 and TRBJ1-2; D remains ambiguous. Deletions cut 1 base from V and 5 bases from J, with 8 bases between. CDR1 and CDR2 from the germline V gene are SGHDN and FVKESK. This CDR3 has 13 residues. As DNA, the CDR3 is TGTGCCAGCAGCCAAGTCGTGTCGTATGGCTACACCTTC. Translation: CASSQVVSYGYTF.

The chain is built from TRBV19 and TRBJ2-1; 14 nucleotides agree with TRBD2. The CDR3 runs to 14 residues. With 9 bases clipped from V and 7 bases from J, the junction kept 5 bases outside the gene matches. CDR1 LNHDA and CDR2 SQIVND come from the germline V gene (reference sequence). The chain's CDR3 is CASGTSGSLNEQFF. The DNA for the CDR3 is TGTGCCAGCGGGACTAGCGGGAGTCTGAATGAGCAGTTCTTC.

J is TRBJ1-1 and V is TRBV2; the match to TRBD1 covers 7 bases. The CDR3 loop spans 14 amino acids. Per the germline V gene, CDR1 is SNHLY and CDR2 is FYNNEI. The junction had 4 bases not matched to a gene; V was cut back by 6 bases and J by 0 bases. CDR3 residues: CASRGGRLNTEAFF. CDR3 bases: TGTGCCAGCAGAGGGGGCCGCCTGAACACTGAAGCTTTCTTT.

This clone was seen more than once but under ten times. This chain links TRBV11-2 with TRBJ2-4; D unclear. The V and J ends lost 1 base and 0 bases respectively, with 1 base between them. Per germline, CDR1 SGHAT and CDR2 FQNNGV. CDR3 length: 13 amino acids. The CDR3 nucleotides read TGTGCCAGCAGCTTAGGAGCCAAAAACATTCAGTACTTC. It translates to CASSLGAKNIQYF.

The J gene is TRBJ1-1, the V gene TRBV7-3, with D uncertain. Germline V lookup: CDR1 SGHTA, CDR2 FQGTGA. V was clipped by 5 bases and J by 0 bases, with 7 bases between them. The CDR3 runs 13 residues. CDR3 nucleotide sequence: TGTGCCAGCAGCCTCCTGATGAACACTGAAGCTTTCTTT. It encodes CASSLLMNTEAFF.

The gene calls are TRBV6-5 and TRBJ1-1; unclear D gene. V shed 5 bases and J shed 1 base, with 2 bases lying between them. The CDR3 is 11 amino acids. CDR1 MNHEY and CDR2 SVGAGI come from the germline V gene. CDR3 coding DNA: TGTGCCAGCAGTGCGAACACTGAAGCTTTCTTT. Its protein product is CASSANTEAFF.

The J gene is TRBJ1-2, the V gene TRBV7-2; TRBD1 is a possible D gene (6 bases). There are 14 residues in the CDR3. Trimming pared 0 bases from V and 8 bases from J, leaving 13 bases between. Germline V gene sequence: CDR1 SGHTA, CDR2 FQGNSA. This CDR3 reads CASSLARQVGGYTF. CDR3 nucleotide sequence: TGTGCCAGCAGCTTAGCGCGACAGGTGGGGGGCTACACCTTC.

This rearrangement joins TRBV6-5 to TRBJ1-2; 7 bases map to TRBD1. The V gene end was trimmed by 6 bases and the J gene end by 8 bases; junction bases not matched to a gene: 9. The CDR3 has 13 amino acids. The germline V gene has CDR1 MNHEY and CDR2 SVGAGI. CDR3 nucleotides: TGTGCCAGCAGACCGGGACAGTCTTTGGGCTACACCTTC. Residues: CASRPGQSLGYTF.

This clone has only one observation. The V call is TRBV9, the J call TRBJ1-6; TRBD1 matches at 8 bases. The germline V gene has CDR1 SGDLS and CDR2 YYNGEE. V lost 2 bases to trimming and J lost 7 bases; unmatched junction nucleotides: 5. The length of the CDR3 is 15 residues. Here the CDR3 reads CASSVSGTGNSPLHF. DNA of the CDR3: TGTGCCAGCAGCGTTTCCGGGACAGGCAATTCACCCCTCCACTTT.

The J gene is TRBJ2-5, the V gene TRBV7-3; 10 bases agree with TRBD2. CDR3 size: 15 residues. Germline V gives CDR1 SGHTA, CDR2 FQGTGA. J gave up 4 bases and V 8 bases, and 10 bases lay outside the gene matches. CDR3 protein: CASSRLAGVRETQYF. As DNA, the CDR3 is TGTGCCAGCTCAAGGCTAGCGGGAGTGAGAGAGACCCAGTACTTC.

The V call is TRBV6-6, the J call TRBJ2-7, with 9 bases that match TRBD1. This CDR3 contains 15 residues. J was trimmed by 6 bases and V by 9 bases; bases with no gene match: 15. Germline assignment: CDR1 MNHNY and CDR2 SVGAGI (reference sequence). This CDR3 is CASETSGTGQGEQYF. As DNA, the CDR3 is TGTGCCAGTGAGACATCCGGGACAGGGCAAGGCGAGCAGTACTTC.

This clone was picked up a small number of times. This same CDR3 is encoded by further DNA sequences in the sample. V gene TRBV6-5 combines with J gene TRBJ1-6; D possibly corresponds to TRBD1 (5 bases). Per the germline V gene, CDR1 is MNHEY and CDR2 is SVGAGI. Trimming removed 4 bases at V and 9 bases at J, with 10 bases between. The CDR3 extends over 13 amino acids. CDR3 DNA sequence: TGTGCCAGCAGTTGGGACGGAGGTTCACCCCTCCACTTT. It is translated as CASSWDGGSPLHF.

The chain links TRBV19 to TRBJ1-5, with TRBD1 matching 8 bases. CDR1 LNHDA and CDR2 SQIVND come from the germline V gene (reference sequence). After removal of 5 bases from V and 4 bases from J, the junction contained 4 bases not matched to a gene. This CDR3 comprises 14 residues. The CDR3 nucleotides read TGTGCCAGTAGTTTCAGGGGGCAGAATCAGCCCCAGCATTTT. It codes for CASSFRGQNQPQHF.

V usage is TRBV6-5 and J usage is TRBJ1-2; TRBD1 matches 9 bases. The CDR3 runs to 15 residues. In germline, CDR1 is MNHEY, CDR2 SVGAGI. V lost 0 bases, J lost 6 bases, and 5 bases stayed unmatched. DNA of the CDR3: TGTGCCAGCAGTTACTCCGGGACAGGGCAGAATGGCTACACCTTC. Residues: CASSYSGTGQNGYTF.

This chain links TRBV5-1 with TRBJ2-3; TRBD2 matches 7 bases. The CDR3 contains 14 residues. Germline CDR1 reads SGHRS; CDR2 reads YFSETQ. V lost 4 bases, J lost 3 bases, and 5 bases stayed unmatched. The CDR3 DNA reads as TGCGCCAGCAGCCTGGGGACTAATACAGATACGCAGTATTTT. This codes for CASSLGTNTDTQYF.

The gene calls are TRBV18 and TRBJ2-7; weak D call: TRBD1 (6 bases). Germline CDR1 is KGHSH and CDR2 is LQKENI. The germline V and J ends were trimmed by 3 bases and 5 bases, with 17 bases remaining between them. The CDR3 is 15 residues long. CDR3: CASSPSGRGLDEQYF. The CDR3 coding sequence is TGTGCCAGCTCACCTTCCGGCAGGGGTTTAGACGAGCAGTACTTC.

V and J are TRBV19 and TRBJ2-3, with 8 nucleotides matching TRBD2. After removal of 5 bases from V and 11 bases from J, the junction contained 6 bases not matched to a gene. Germline CDR1 and CDR2: LNHDA and SQIVND (reference sequence). The CDR3 runs 12 residues. CDR3 sequence reads: CASSPLAGMQYF. Here the CDR3 DNA reads TGTGCCAGTAGTCCCTTAGCGGGGATGCAGTATTTT.

This clone came up once. V usage is TRBV11-2 and J usage is TRBJ2-7; maybe TRBD1 (5 bases). The CDR3 covers 17 residues. Germline-derived CDR1 and CDR2 are SGHAT and FQNNGV. Trimming removed 2 bases from V and 6 bases from J, with 23 bases in between. Here the CDR3 reads CASSLPPWGQEGLEQYF. CDR3 coding DNA: TGTGCCAGCAGCTTACCTCCCTGGGGCCAGGAAGGGCTCGAGCAGTACTTC.

The rearrangement joins TRBV10-3 to TRBJ1-2; a weak D match, TRBD1 (6 bases). The V end was cut by 4 bases, the J end by 4 bases, with 10 bases between. The CDR3 is 13 residues long. Germline values: CDR1 ENHRY, CDR2 SYGVKD. CDR3 coding DNA: TGTGCCATCAGTGCAGGGGACCCCTATGGCTACACCTTC. This codes for CAISAGDPYGYTF.

V is TRBV5-1 and J is TRBJ2-3; TRBD2 aligns across 7 bases. V was clipped by 0 bases and J by 1 base; unmatched bases: 17. This CDR3 has 20 amino acids. From germline, CDR1 is SGHRS and CDR2 YFSETQ. The CDR3 nucleotides are TGCGCCAGCAGCTTGGTGGTCGAATTCTTCTTTGCGGGGGGCACAGATACGCAGTATTTT. As protein: CASSLVVEFFFAGGTDTQYF.

The chain joins TRBV18 to TRBJ2-1; no definite D call. The V gene lost 4 bases and the J gene lost 4 bases, with 8 bases spanning the gap. Germline V gene sequence: CDR1 KGHSH, CDR2 LQKENI. The CDR3 has 13 residues. CDR3 coding DNA: TGTGCCAGCTCACGTGACCAGTACAATGAGCAGTTCTTC. Translation gives CASSRDQYNEQFF. The whole variable domain, remainder taken from reference TRBV18 and TRBJ2-1, is NAGVMQNPRHLVRRRGQEARLRCSPMKGHSHVYWYRQLPEEGLKFMVYLQKENIIDESGMPKERFSAEFPKEGPSILRIQQVVRGDSAAYFCASSRDQYNEQFFGPGTRLTVL.

The chain links TRBV19 to TRBJ2-1; possible D gene TRBD2, 6 bases. The CDR3 sequence is 13 residues long. Trimming cost V 2 bases and J 7 bases, with 9 bases left between them. Germline V gene lookup returns CDR1 LNHDA and CDR2 SQIVND (reference sequence). CDR3: CASSIFGGNEQFF. The CDR3 DNA follows: TGTGCCAGTAGTATATTTGGGGGGAATGAGCAGTTCTTC.

This chain connects TRBV4-1 to TRBJ1-2; 7 nucleotides agree with TRBD1. After removal of 0 bases from V and 0 bases from J, the junction contained 4 bases not matched to a gene. Germline lookup yields CDR1 MGHRA and CDR2 YSYEKL. This CDR3 contains 16 residues. The CDR3 coding sequence is TGCGCCAGCAGCCAAGATGAAGGGACAGCTAACTATGGCTACACCTTC. Amino acid sequence: CASSQDEGTANYGYTF.

This chain connects TRBV20-1 to TRBJ2-3; 7 bases are shared with TRBD1. V lost 4 bases and J lost 10; bases outside the gene matches: 5. Germline V CDR1 and CDR2: DFQATT, SNEGSKA (reference sequence). The CDR3 is 11 amino acids. For the CDR3, the DNA is TGCAGTGCTAAGACAGGGCCAGCGCAGTATTTT. Protein: CSAKTGPAQYF.

Remarks on this clone: One end of the junction varies from germline; a read error may be responsible. This chain links TRBV27 with TRBJ2-7; D tentatively reads TRBD1 or TRBD2 (6 bases each). Germline values: CDR1 MNHEY, CDR2 SMNVEV (reference sequence). CDR3 length: 15 amino acids. The CDR3 DNA is TGTGCCACCAGTGATCACAGGGAGGTTTCCTACGAGCAGTACTTC. Translation: CATSDHREVSYEQYF.

V and J are TRBV5-1 and TRBJ1-5; no definite D call. In germline, CDR1 is SGHRS, CDR2 YFSETQ. V was trimmed by 0 bases and J by 5 bases, leaving 9 bases between them. The CDR3 runs 14 residues. The CDR3 DNA sequence: TGCGCCAGCAGCTTGGGGGAAGCGGATCAGCCCCAGCATTTT. Translating gives CASSLGEADQPQHF.

The chain has TRBV19 and TRBJ1-1; D possibly corresponds to TRBD1 (5 bases). The CDR3 covers 14 residues. Germline loops: CDR1 LNHDA, CDR2 SQIVND (reference sequence). V was pared by 6 bases and J by 4 bases, with 15 bases between. CDR3 coding DNA: TGTGCCAGTAGCATACGCGGGGGACCCACTGAAGCTTTCTTT. Protein product: CASSIRGGPTEAFF.

This chain connects TRBV19 to TRBJ2-4; 9 bases align to TRBD2. The CDR3 length is 15 residues. Germline V gene data show CDR1 as LNHDA and CDR2 as SQIVND (reference sequence). V dropped 3 bases and J dropped 8; count of bases not matched to a gene: 8. CDR3 DNA sequence: TGTGCCAGTAGTATTACGGCGGGAGGGCGGCACATTCAGTACTTC. This translates into CASSITAGGRHIQYF.

V usage is TRBV11-2 and J usage is TRBJ1-1; the D is unclear. The germline V and J ends were trimmed by 3 bases and 4 bases, with 15 bases remaining between them. The CDR3 has 15 residues. Germline V gene data show CDR1 as SGHAT and CDR2 as FQNNGV. DNA for the CDR3: TGTGCCAGCAGCTTGGATCCTGGCGTAGGCACTGAAGCTTTCTTT. Residues: CASSLDPGVGTEAFF.

The chain joins TRBV5-1 to TRBJ1-1; no reliable D call. The germline CDR1 and CDR2 sequences are SGHRS and YFSETQ. The CDR3 loop spans 14 amino acids. Trimming took 2 bases from V and 3 from J, leaving 11 bases between them. CDR3 bases: TGCGCCAGCAGCTTATTCGGGTTAGACACTGAAGCTTTCTTT. Its protein is CASSLFGLDTEAFF.